A selection of T cell receptor beta chains follows, all from one sample in a study of blood T cell repertoires in COVID-19. Produced via immunoSEQ multiplex PCR; TCRdb's table is partial and in-frame only. The sample carries fewer than 30,000 clones, approximately 81% recorded once. Specimen: peripheral blood. The receptors come from a middle-aged man with active or convalescent COVID-19. The CDR3 runs from the conserved cysteine through the conserved F or W. A D gene is named only where the DNA matches it firmly. Expanded clones get a size class; other rows say once, few or many, or leave the size out.

>few|NA|TRBJ1-5|11|TRBV7-8
TGTGCCAGCAGCACGGGTTGGACCCAGCATTTT
CASSTGWTQHF
>NA|TRBD1|TRBJ1-2|12|TRBV19
TGTGCCAGTACCCCGACAGGGGAGGACTACACCTTC
CASTPTGEDYTF
>NA|NA|TRBJ1-2|12|TRBV20-1
TGCAGTGCTAGTGGTGGAGCGAGTGGCTACACCTTC
CSASGGASGYTF
>NA|TRBD1|TRBJ1-1|14|TRBV10-3
TGTGCCATCAGTCAGGGGGCACGATACACTGAAGCTTTCTTT
CAISQGARYTEAFF
>few|NA|TRBJ2-2|15|TRBV7-2
TGTGCCAGCAGCCACGGAGATCGGGACACCGGGGAGCTGTTTTTT
CASSHGDRDTGELFF
>NA|TRBD2|TRBJ2-7|16|TRBV6-2/TRBV6-3
TGTGCCAGCAGTATCCGGACTAGCGGGGGCGGTAACGAGCAGTACTTC
CASSIRTSGGGNEQYF
>NA|TRBD1|TRBJ1-2|16|TRBV5-4
TGTGCCAGCAGCTTGGCCGGGACAGAAACTTTCTATGGCTACACCTTC
CASSLAGTETFYGYTF
>NA|NA|TRBJ1-2|14|TRBV5-4
TGTGCCAGCAGCTTGGGCGGGGACTTCGTGGGCTACACCTTC
CASSLGGDFVGYTF
>NA|NA|TRBJ1-5|16|TRBV28
TGTGCCAGCAGTTTTTTAGGGAGTTATAGCAATCAGCCCCAGCATTTT
CASSFLGSYSNQPQHF
>NA|NA|TRBJ1-4|16|TRBV12-5
TGTGCTAGTGGTTTGGTACTGGGAGCAACTAATGAAAAACTGTTTTTT
CASGLVLGATNEKLFF
>NA|NA|TRBJ1-4|16|TRBV11-3
TGTGCCAGCAGCACCCTTCTGGGGGCGGGTAATGAAAAACTGTTTTTT
CASSTLLGAGNEKLFF
>NA|TRBD2|TRBJ2-3|14|TRBV7-2
TGTGCCAGCGGTTTAGCGGGAGTAGCAGATACGCAGTATTTT
CASGLAGVADTQYF
>NA|NA|TRBJ1-6|12|TRBV5-1
TGCGCCAGCCGGGGGGTTAATTCACCCCTCCACTTT
CASRGVNSPLHF
>once|TRBD2|TRBJ2-7|14|TRBV7-2
TGTGCCAGCAGCCCGGGACTAGCGGACTACGAGCAGTACTTC
CASSPGLADYEQYF
>NA|NA|TRBJ1-5|13|TRBV7-9
TGTGCCAGCAGCTTAACGCAGTACCAGCCCCAGCATTTT
CASSLTQYQPQHF
>NA|NA|TRBJ2-5|13|TRBV5-1
TGCGCCAGCAGCTTCGGGGGTCAAGAGACCCAGTACTTC
CASSFGGQETQYF
>NA|NA|TRBJ2-1|19|TRBV27
TGTGCCAGCAGTCCATTTAGCGGAGGGTACCTCAGCTCCTACAATGAGCAGTTCTTC
CASSPFSGGYLSSYNEQFF
>NA|TRBD2|TRBJ2-2|14|TRBV5-5
TGTGCCAGCAGGCAAGGACTAGCGACCGGGGAGCTGTTTTTT
CASRQGLATGELFF
>NA|NA|TRBJ1-5|12|TRBV27
TGTGCCAGCAGTACTTCCAATCAGCCCCAGCATTTT
CASSTSNQPQHF
>NA|TRBD1|TRBJ2-1|16|TRBV29-1
TGCAGCGTGGATAGTCTCCGGGACAGGTGGGACAATGAGCAGTTCTTC
CSVDSLRDRWDNEQFF
>NA|NA|TRBJ2-1|15|TRBV11-1
TGTGCCAGCAGCTTCCCCCAGGGGTTTGTGAATGAGCAGTTCTTC
CASSFPQGFVNEQFF
>NA|TRBD1|TRBJ2-7|15|TRBV7-9
TGTGCCAGCAGCAGCCGGGACAGGGTTGGCCACGAGCAGTACTTC
CASSSRDRVGHEQYF
>NA|TRBD1|TRBJ1-1|13|TRBV5-1
TGCGCCAGCAGCGGACCGGGACAGGGCGAAGCTTTCTTT
CASSGPGQGEAFF
>NA|TRBD2|TRBJ2-2|15|TRBV30
TGTGCCTGGAGTGTACTAGCGGGGGACACCGGGGAGCTGTTTTTT
CAWSVLAGDTGELFF
>NA|NA|TRBJ2-7|14|TRBV11-3
TGTGCCAGCAGCTTAGCGACAGACCCCTTGGAGCAGTACTTC
CASSLATDPLEQYF
>NA|TRBD2|TRBJ2-5|13|TRBV18
TGTGCCAGCCGCGGGACTAGCCAAGAGACCCAGTACTTC
CASRGTSQETQYF
>NA|NA|TRBJ2-3|15|TRBV28
TGTGCCAGCAGGACCGCGGGGACCCCTTTGGATACGCAGTATTTT
CASRTAGTPLDTQYF
>NA|TRBD1|TRBJ2-2|16|TRBV27
TGTGCCAGCAGTTCCTCCGACAGGGAGAAAACCGGGGAGCTGTTTTTT
CASSSSDREKTGELFF
>NA|TRBD1|TRBJ1-3|16|TRBV5-1
TGCGCCAGCAGCGTAACAGGGGTTGGGCCTGGAAACACCATATATTTT
CASSVTGVGPGNTIYF
>NA|NA|TRBJ2-7|13|TRBV12-5
TGTGCTAGTGGCCCTGACAACAGATACGAGCAGTACTTC
CASGPDNRYEQYF
>NA|TRBD2|TRBJ2-5|15|TRBV24-1
TGTGCCACCAGCTTAGGGACTACGTACCAAGAGACCCAGTACTTC
CATSLGTTYQETQYF
>NA|NA|TRBJ2-3|16|TRBV13
TGTGCCAGCAGCTCTAACAGGGTATTTGGCACAGATACGCAGTATTTT
CASSSNRVFGTDTQYF
>NA|TRBD1|TRBJ1-6|15|TRBV5-1
TGCGCCAGCAGCTTAGGTAGGACAGGCGATTCACCCCTCCACTTT
CASSLGRTGDSPLHF
>NA|TRBD2|TRBJ2-1|15|TRBV7-6
TGTGCCACTTCCTTGGATAGCGGGGGGTACAATGAGCAGTTCTTC
CATSLDSGGYNEQFF
>once|TRBD2|TRBJ2-1|16|TRBV27
TGTGCCAGCAGTTCCGGCGGGAGGGCCTTCTTCAATGAGCAGTTCTTC
CASSSGGRAFFNEQFF
>NA|TRBD2|TRBJ2-1|17|TRBV10-1
TGCGCCAGGCCTAGGCTAGCGGGAGGCTTAGGTAAAAGTGTGCAGTTCTTC
CARPRLAGGLGKSVQFF
>NA|NA|TRBJ1-6|17|TRBV20-1
TGCAGTGCTAGTTCCGGGGTCAGGAGCTCCTATAATTCACCCCTCCACTTT
CSASSGVRSSYNSPLHF
>NA|NA|TRBJ1-4|15|TRBV5-6
TGTGCCAGCAGCAGACTCGGGTCCACGAATGAAAAACTGTTTTTT
CASSRLGSTNEKLFF
>NA|NA|TRBJ1-2|15|TRBV10-1
TGCGCCAGCAGTGGCGGCAGGGCAGGCGAATATGGCTACACCTTC
CASSGGRAGEYGYTF
>NA|TRBD2|TRBJ2-2|15|TRBV19
TGTGCCAGTGCCTCTCGCGGGGGGGCACCCGGGGAGCTGTTTTTT
CASASRGGAPGELFF